There are many counts of the clone carrying this T cell receptor beta chain. There were TCR beta CDR3 regions amplified from RNA transcripts. The primer set for the first-round RT-PCR of the TCR CDR3 was HTBI. TCRdb itself ran the multiplex PCR reads through MiXCR, one entry per CDR3 protein. The sample lists under 350,000 distinct CDR3 sequences; roughly a fifth were seen once. The data derive from a study of T cells in Graves' hyperthyroidism and ophthalmopathy. In germline, CDR1 is SEHNR, CDR2 FQNEAQ (reference sequence). With 4 bases clipped from V and 4 bases from J, the junction kept 6 bases outside the gene matches. The CDR3 has 14 amino acids.

The sequenced sample consisted of blood. The chain links TRBV7-9 to TRBJ1-1; 7 nucleotides agree with TRBD1. This sequence was found in a woman aged 50 to 60 with Graves' hyperthyroidism. CDR3 coding DNA: TGTGCCAGCAGCTCCGGACAGGAAGGCACTGAAGCTTTCTTT. This translates into CASSSGQEGTEAFF.